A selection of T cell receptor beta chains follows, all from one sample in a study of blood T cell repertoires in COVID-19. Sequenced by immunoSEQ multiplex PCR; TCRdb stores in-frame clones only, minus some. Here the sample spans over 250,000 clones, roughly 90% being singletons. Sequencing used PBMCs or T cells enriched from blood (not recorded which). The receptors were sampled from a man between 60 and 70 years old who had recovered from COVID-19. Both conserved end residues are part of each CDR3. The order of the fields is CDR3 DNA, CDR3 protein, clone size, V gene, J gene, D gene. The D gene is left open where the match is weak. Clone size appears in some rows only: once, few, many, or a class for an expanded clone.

CDR3nt: TGCGCCAGCAGCCAAACCAGACAGGGAATGAACTATGGCTACACCTTC
CDR3aa: CASSQTRQGMNYGYTF
abundance: .
v_gene: TRBV4-3
j_gene: TRBJ1-2
d_gene: TRBD1

CDR3nt: TGTGCCAGCAGCTTAGCGTGGGGCGACACTGAAGCTTTCTTT
CDR3aa: CASSLAWGDTEAFF
abundance: .
v_gene: TRBV11-2
j_gene: TRBJ1-1
d_gene: .

CDR3nt: TGTGCCAGCTTGAACTCGGGGGGGAGAATGAATGGCTACACCTTC
CDR3aa: CASLNSGGRMNGYTF
abundance: .
v_gene: TRBV19
j_gene: TRBJ1-2
d_gene: .

CDR3nt: TGTGCCTGGAGAGGACCGGGACAGGGCTACAATGAGCAGTTCTTC
CDR3aa: CAWRGPGQGYNEQFF
abundance: once
v_gene: TRBV30
j_gene: TRBJ2-1
d_gene: TRBD1

CDR3nt: TGTGCCAGCAGCTTAGTTTTAATTGGACGGGAATCCTACGAGCAGTACTTC
CDR3aa: CASSLVLIGRESYEQYF
abundance: .
v_gene: TRBV11-2
j_gene: TRBJ2-7
d_gene: .

CDR3nt: TGTGCCACCAGTGTTCCTTCAGGTGTCGAGCAGTACTTC
CDR3aa: CATSVPSGVEQYF
abundance: .
v_gene: TRBV24-1
j_gene: TRBJ2-7
d_gene: .

CDR3nt: TGTGCCAGCAGTTCTTCCTGGGGCGAAAAACTGTTTTTT
CDR3aa: CASSSSWGEKLFF
abundance: .
v_gene: TRBV6-5
j_gene: TRBJ1-4
d_gene: .

CDR3nt: TGCGCCAGCAGCCAGTCTTGGGGGGGGAATTCACCCCTCCACTTT
CDR3aa: CASSQSWGGNSPLHF
abundance: .
v_gene: TRBV5-1
j_gene: TRBJ1-6
d_gene: .

CDR3nt: TGTGCCAGCAGAATGACAGGGCCCTACGAGCAGTACTTC
CDR3aa: CASRMTGPYEQYF
abundance: .
v_gene: TRBV6-5
j_gene: TRBJ2-7
d_gene: TRBD1

CDR3nt: TGCAGCGTTGAGAAGGGACAGGGAGTTTTCTACACCTTC
CDR3aa: CSVEKGQGVFYTF
abundance: .
v_gene: TRBV29-1
j_gene: TRBJ1-2
d_gene: TRBD1

CDR3nt: TGTGCCAGCACATCAGGGGGGACAGATACGCAGTATTTT
CDR3aa: CASTSGGTDTQYF
abundance: .
v_gene: TRBV7-9
j_gene: TRBJ2-3
d_gene: .

CDR3nt: TGTGCCAGCAGGTCACGGGGAACGAACACTGAAGCTTTCTTT
CDR3aa: CASRSRGTNTEAFF
abundance: once
v_gene: TRBV28
j_gene: TRBJ1-1
d_gene: .

CDR3nt: TGTGCCAGCAGTCGTGGACAGGGGTCCGATGAGCAGTTCTTC
CDR3aa: CASSRGQGSDEQFF
abundance: .
v_gene: TRBV2
j_gene: TRBJ2-1
d_gene: TRBD1

CDR3nt: TGTGCCAGCAGCTTAGGTCTCCTTCAGACCCAGTACTTC
CDR3aa: CASSLGLLQTQYF
abundance: .
v_gene: TRBV11-2
j_gene: TRBJ2-5
d_gene: .

CDR3nt: TGTGCCAGCAGCTTAAACTGGAACACTGAAGCTTTCTTT
CDR3aa: CASSLNWNTEAFF
abundance: .
v_gene: TRBV7-9
j_gene: TRBJ1-1
d_gene: .

CDR3nt: TGTGCCAGCAGTCCGGACAGGGTGGGCACTGAAGCTTTCTTT
CDR3aa: CASSPDRVGTEAFF
abundance: .
v_gene: TRBV6-2/TRBV6-3
j_gene: TRBJ1-1
d_gene: TRBD1

CDR3nt: TGCGCCAGCAGGAGTTACAGCGGGGGCGGCGAGCAGTACTTC
CDR3aa: CASRSYSGGGEQYF
abundance: .
v_gene: TRBV5-1
j_gene: TRBJ2-7
d_gene: TRBD2

CDR3nt: TGTGCCACCAGCAGAGCCGGACAGGGATATGGCTACACCTTC
CDR3aa: CATSRAGQGYGYTF
abundance: few
v_gene: TRBV15
j_gene: TRBJ1-2
d_gene: TRBD1

CDR3nt: TGCAGTGCTAGTACGGCCGAGCTCGGGGGGCCGGGGGCCAACGTCCTGACTTTC
CDR3aa: CSASTAELGGPGANVLTF
abundance: .
v_gene: TRBV20-1
j_gene: TRBJ2-6
d_gene: .

CDR3nt: TGTGCCAGCAGGGGACAGGGAACGAACTATGGCTACACCTTC
CDR3aa: CASRGQGTNYGYTF
abundance: .
v_gene: TRBV6-5
j_gene: TRBJ1-2
d_gene: TRBD1

CDR3nt: TGTGCCAGCAGCTTCCCAGGGGGCGCGATGGAAAAACTGTTTTTT
CDR3aa: CASSFPGGAMEKLFF
abundance: .
v_gene: TRBV7-9
j_gene: TRBJ1-4
d_gene: TRBD1

CDR3nt: TGTGCCAGCAGCTTACGGGGTACGATGGGTGAGCAGTACTTC
CDR3aa: CASSLRGTMGEQYF
abundance: .
v_gene: TRBV13
j_gene: TRBJ2-7
d_gene: .

CDR3nt: TGTGCCAGCAGCTTAGGTACAGCTAATGAAAAACTGTTTTTT
CDR3aa: CASSLGTANEKLFF
abundance: once
v_gene: TRBV7-9
j_gene: TRBJ1-4
d_gene: .

CDR3nt: TGTGCCAGCAGTTTAGGACAGGGAATCACAGATACGCAGTATTTT
CDR3aa: CASSLGQGITDTQYF
abundance: .
v_gene: TRBV27
j_gene: TRBJ2-3
d_gene: TRBD1

CDR3nt: TGTGCCAGCAGTGTGGACAGGGGTGCCTACGAGCAGTACTTC
CDR3aa: CASSVDRGAYEQYF
abundance: .
v_gene: TRBV2
j_gene: TRBJ2-7
d_gene: TRBD1

CDR3nt: TGTGCCAGCAGCAGGACGCGGGGGATGAACACCGGGGAGCTGTTTTTT
CDR3aa: CASSRTRGMNTGELFF
abundance: .
v_gene: TRBV7-2
j_gene: TRBJ2-2
d_gene: TRBD2

CDR3nt: TGTGCCAGCAGTTTATTCCGGGGGGACAGGCAGCCCCAGCATTTT
CDR3aa: CASSLFRGDRQPQHF
abundance: .
v_gene: TRBV27
j_gene: TRBJ1-5
d_gene: TRBD1

CDR3nt: TGTGCCAGCAGCCAAATGGGGGGGTTGGGTACGCAGTATTTT
CDR3aa: CASSQMGGLGTQYF
abundance: .
v_gene: TRBV3-1/TRBV3-2
j_gene: TRBJ2-3
d_gene: TRBD2

CDR3nt: TGTGCCTGGAGTAGACAGGGCGACGGTCGTTGGGAGACCCAGTACTTC
CDR3aa: CAWSRQGDGRWETQYF
abundance: .
v_gene: TRBV30
j_gene: TRBJ2-5
d_gene: TRBD1

CDR3nt: TGTGCCAGCAGCGACACCAACACTGAAGCTTTCTTT
CDR3aa: CASSDTNTEAFF
abundance: .
v_gene: TRBV13
j_gene: TRBJ1-1
d_gene: .

CDR3nt: TGTGCCAGCAGCGCCAGTTCCTACGAGCAGTACTTC
CDR3aa: CASSASSYEQYF
abundance: .
v_gene: TRBV27
j_gene: TRBJ2-7
d_gene: .

CDR3nt: TGTGCCAGCAGCGTAGCCCTCGGCTATAATTCACCCCTCCACTTT
CDR3aa: CASSVALGYNSPLHF
abundance: .
v_gene: TRBV9
j_gene: TRBJ1-6
d_gene: .

CDR3nt: TGTGCCAGCAGCCCCCTCGGGGGGGGGACAGATACGCAGTATTTT
CDR3aa: CASSPLGGGTDTQYF
abundance: .
v_gene: TRBV11-2
j_gene: TRBJ2-3
d_gene: TRBD2

CDR3nt: TGTGCCAGCAGCTTAGGCGGGGGGAGCACAGATACGCAGTATTTT
CDR3aa: CASSLGGGSTDTQYF
abundance: .
v_gene: TRBV11-3
j_gene: TRBJ2-3
d_gene: TRBD2

CDR3nt: TGTGCCAGCACCCAGGGGGCAGGAGATACGCAGTATTTT
CDR3aa: CASTQGAGDTQYF
abundance: .
v_gene: TRBV5-4
j_gene: TRBJ2-3
d_gene: TRBD1

CDR3nt: TGTGCCACCAGCAGAGAAAGCGGGGGGAGCTCCTACAATGAGCAGTTCTTC
CDR3aa: CATSRESGGSSYNEQFF
abundance: .
v_gene: TRBV15
j_gene: TRBJ2-1
d_gene: TRBD2

CDR3nt: TGTGCCATCAGGCAGACAGGGGAAAGTAATACGCAGTATTTT
CDR3aa: CAIRQTGESNTQYF
abundance: .
v_gene: TRBV10-3
j_gene: TRBJ2-3
d_gene: TRBD1

CDR3nt: TGTGCCAGCAGCAGTTACATGAACACTGAAGCTTTCTTT
CDR3aa: CASSSYMNTEAFF
abundance: once
v_gene: TRBV11-3
j_gene: TRBJ1-1
d_gene: .

CDR3nt: TGTGCCAGCAGTTTAATGAGGAATCAGCCCCAGCATTTT
CDR3aa: CASSLMRNQPQHF
abundance: .
v_gene: TRBV12-3/TRBV12-4
j_gene: TRBJ1-5
d_gene: .

CDR3nt: TGTGCCAGCAGCAAGACTCTAGCGGGGGGGGCCGGGTATGAGCAGTTCTTC
CDR3aa: CASSKTLAGGAGYEQFF
abundance: .
v_gene: TRBV5-4
j_gene: TRBJ2-1
d_gene: TRBD2

CDR3nt: TGTGCCAGCAGTGGACTAGCCAAAAACATTCAGTACTTC
CDR3aa: CASSGLAKNIQYF
abundance: .
v_gene: TRBV2
j_gene: TRBJ2-4
d_gene: .

CDR3nt: TGTGCCAGTAGTCATCACAGGGGGGCGGGAACTGAAGCTTTCTTT
CDR3aa: CASSHHRGAGTEAFF
abundance: .
v_gene: TRBV19
j_gene: TRBJ1-1
d_gene: TRBD1

CDR3nt: TGTGCCAGCAGTTTATACGGGGAAAGGAATTCACCCCTCCACTTT
CDR3aa: CASSLYGERNSPLHF
abundance: .
v_gene: TRBV28
j_gene: TRBJ1-6
d_gene: .

CDR3nt: TGTGCCAGCAGCAATACAGGGGGTAATTCACCCCTCCACTTT
CDR3aa: CASSNTGGNSPLHF
abundance: once
v_gene: TRBV6-5
j_gene: TRBJ1-6
d_gene: TRBD1

CDR3nt: TGTGCCAGCAGTTTCCCTAGCGGGAGGTCCGGGGAGCTGTTTTTT
CDR3aa: CASSFPSGRSGELFF
abundance: once
v_gene: TRBV27
j_gene: TRBJ2-2
d_gene: TRBD2

CDR3nt: TGTGCCAGCAGCTCCAGACAGGGGCTGAACACCGGGGAGCTGTTTTTT
CDR3aa: CASSSRQGLNTGELFF
abundance: .
v_gene: TRBV3-1/TRBV3-2
j_gene: TRBJ2-2
d_gene: TRBD1

CDR3nt: TGCGCCAGCAGCCAAGAAGGCAGGGGCGCCTACAATGAGCAGTTCTTC
CDR3aa: CASSQEGRGAYNEQFF
abundance: .
v_gene: TRBV4-3
j_gene: TRBJ2-1
d_gene: .

CDR3nt: TGTGCCATCAGCCAGGGAGGGGGGGGTGAAAAACTGTTTTTT
CDR3aa: CAISQGGGGEKLFF
abundance: .
v_gene: TRBV10-3
j_gene: TRBJ1-4
d_gene: .

CDR3nt: TGTGCCAGCAGCCTATACTCCAGGTCCTCTGGAAACACCATATATTTT
CDR3aa: CASSLYSRSSGNTIYF
abundance: .
v_gene: TRBV11-1
j_gene: TRBJ1-3
d_gene: .

CDR3nt: TGCAGCGTGCTAGCGGGCTTAGGGAATCGGGAGCAGTTCTTC
CDR3aa: CSVLAGLGNREQFF
abundance: .
v_gene: TRBV29-1
j_gene: TRBJ2-1
d_gene: TRBD2

CDR3nt: TGTGCCAGCAGCTTAGACCGGCAGGGGGGCGGGGAGCTGTTTTTT
CDR3aa: CASSLDRQGGGELFF
abundance: .
v_gene: TRBV11-2
j_gene: TRBJ2-2
d_gene: .

CDR3nt: TGTGCCAGCAGCTTGGACAGAAGTTATGGCTACACCTTC
CDR3aa: CASSLDRSYGYTF
abundance: .
v_gene: TRBV5-4
j_gene: TRBJ1-2
d_gene: .

CDR3nt: TGTGCCAGCAGCCAAGACCTTTCTCCCGGGTACTCCTACGAGCAGTACTTC
CDR3aa: CASSQDLSPGYSYEQYF
abundance: .
v_gene: TRBV14
j_gene: TRBJ2-7
d_gene: .

CDR3nt: TGCGCCAGCAGCTTACCGCGCCCCTACCCGGGACTAGATCTACGCGGTGACCAACAAGAGACCCAGTACTTC
CDR3aa: CASSLPRPYPGLDLRGDQQETQYF
abundance: .
v_gene: TRBV5-1
j_gene: TRBJ2-5
d_gene: TRBD2

CDR3nt: TGTGCCAGCAGAGCTAGCTCCAATGAGCAGTTCTTC
CDR3aa: CASRASSNEQFF
abundance: .
v_gene: TRBV11-2
j_gene: TRBJ2-1
d_gene: .

CDR3nt: TGTGCCAGTCGAGACAGGGGACTAGCGGGAGGTAACTACGAGCAGTACTTC
CDR3aa: CASRDRGLAGGNYEQYF
abundance: .
v_gene: TRBV27
j_gene: TRBJ2-7
d_gene: TRBD2

CDR3nt: TGTGCCAGCAGTTATCGTGACACTGAAGCTTTCTTT
CDR3aa: CASSYRDTEAFF
abundance: .
v_gene: TRBV6-5
j_gene: TRBJ1-1
d_gene: .